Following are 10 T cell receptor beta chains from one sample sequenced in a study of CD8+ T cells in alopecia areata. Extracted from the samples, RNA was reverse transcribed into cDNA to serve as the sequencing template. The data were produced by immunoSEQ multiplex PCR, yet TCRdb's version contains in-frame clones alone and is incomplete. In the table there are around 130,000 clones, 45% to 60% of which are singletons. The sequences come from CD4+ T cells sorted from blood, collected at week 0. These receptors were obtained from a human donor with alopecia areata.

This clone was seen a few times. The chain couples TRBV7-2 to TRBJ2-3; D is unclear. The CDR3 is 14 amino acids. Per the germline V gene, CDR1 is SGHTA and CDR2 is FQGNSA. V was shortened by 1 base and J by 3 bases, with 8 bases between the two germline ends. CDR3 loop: CASSLVASTDTQYF. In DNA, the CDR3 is TGTGCCAGCAGCTTAGTGGCTTCAACAGATACGCAGTATTTT.

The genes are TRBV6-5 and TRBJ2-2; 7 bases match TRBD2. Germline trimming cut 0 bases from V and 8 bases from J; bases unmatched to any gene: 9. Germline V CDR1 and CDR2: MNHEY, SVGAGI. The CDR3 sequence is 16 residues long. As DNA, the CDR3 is TGTGCCAGCAGTTACTCGAGGTTGGCGGGAGTTGGGGAGCTGTTTTTT. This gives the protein CASSYSRLAGVGELFF.

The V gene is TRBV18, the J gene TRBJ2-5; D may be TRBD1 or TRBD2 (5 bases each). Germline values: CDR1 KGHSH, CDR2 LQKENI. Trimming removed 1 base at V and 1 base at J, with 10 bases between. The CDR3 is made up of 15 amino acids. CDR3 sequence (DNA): TGTGCCAGCTCACCACAACGGGACGCCCAAGAGACCCAGTACTTC. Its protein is CASSPQRDAQETQYF.

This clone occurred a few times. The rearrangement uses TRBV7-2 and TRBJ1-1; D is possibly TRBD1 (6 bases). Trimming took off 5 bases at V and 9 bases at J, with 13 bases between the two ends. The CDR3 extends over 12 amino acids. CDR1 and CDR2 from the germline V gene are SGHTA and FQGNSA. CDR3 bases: TGTGCCAGCAGCGAAAACAGGGAACAAGCTTTCTTT. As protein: CASSENREQAFF.

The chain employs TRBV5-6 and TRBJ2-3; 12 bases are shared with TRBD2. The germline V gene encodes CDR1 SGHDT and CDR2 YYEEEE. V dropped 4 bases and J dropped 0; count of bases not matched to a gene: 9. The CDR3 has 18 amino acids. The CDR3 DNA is TGTGCCAGCAGCGGGACGACTAGCGGGAGCCTTAGCACAGATACGCAGTATTTT. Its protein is CASSGTTSGSLSTDTQYF. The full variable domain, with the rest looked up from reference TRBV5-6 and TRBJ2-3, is DAGVTQSPTHLIKTRGQQVTLRCSPKSGHDTVSWYQQALGQGPQFIFQYYEEEERQRGNFPDRFSGHQFPNYSSELNVNALLLGDSALYLCASSGTTSGSLSTDTQYFGPGTRLTVL.

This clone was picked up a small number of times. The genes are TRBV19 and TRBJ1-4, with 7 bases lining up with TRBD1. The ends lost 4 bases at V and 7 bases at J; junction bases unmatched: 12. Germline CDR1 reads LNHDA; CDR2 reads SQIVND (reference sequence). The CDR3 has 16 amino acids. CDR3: CASSTRIRDSTEKLFF. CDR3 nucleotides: TGTGCCAGTAGTACGAGGATCCGGGACAGTACTGAAAAACTGTTTTTT. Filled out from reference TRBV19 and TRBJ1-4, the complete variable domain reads DGGITQSPKYLFRKEGQNVTLSCEQNLNHDAMYWYRQDPGQGLRLIYYSQIVNDFQKGDIAEGYSVSREKKESFPLTVTSAQKNPTAFYLCASSTRIRDSTEKLFFGSGTQLSVL.

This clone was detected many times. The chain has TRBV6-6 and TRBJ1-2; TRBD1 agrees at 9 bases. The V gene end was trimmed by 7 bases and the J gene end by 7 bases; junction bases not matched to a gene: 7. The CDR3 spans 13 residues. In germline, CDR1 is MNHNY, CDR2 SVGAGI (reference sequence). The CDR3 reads CASNLGQGSGYTF. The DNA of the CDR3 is TGTGCCAGCAACCTGGGACAGGGAAGTGGCTACACCTTC.

CDR3 DNA sequence: TGTGCCAGCAGCGTAGGCGGGAACACCGGGGAGCTGTTTTTT. It codes for CASSVGGNTGELFF. J is TRBJ2-2 and V is TRBV9; no reliable D call. The CDR3 is made up of 14 amino acids. Germline V gene lookup returns CDR1 SGDLS and CDR2 YYNGEE. Trimming took 0 bases from V and 1 from J, leaving 4 bases between them.

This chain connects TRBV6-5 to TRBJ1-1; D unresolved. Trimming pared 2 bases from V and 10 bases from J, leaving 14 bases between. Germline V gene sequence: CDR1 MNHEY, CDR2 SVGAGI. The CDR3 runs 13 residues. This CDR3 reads CASSYVLGERAFF. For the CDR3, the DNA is TGTGCCAGCAGTTACGTTCTCGGAGAACGAGCTTTCTTT.

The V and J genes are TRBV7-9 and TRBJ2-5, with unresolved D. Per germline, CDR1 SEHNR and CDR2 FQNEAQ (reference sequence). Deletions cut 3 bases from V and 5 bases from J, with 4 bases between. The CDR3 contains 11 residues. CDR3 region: CASSFGETQYF. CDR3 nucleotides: TGTGCCAGCAGCTTTGGGGAGACCCAGTACTTC.